Given below is one T cell receptor (beta chain) in context. Its antigen remains unidentified. In the PCR, 60 Vbeta and 13 Jbeta primers were used. Sequencing used immunoSEQ multiplex PCR; TCRdb keeps in-frame clones, though not all of them. In the table there are approximately 97,000 clones, roughly three fifths of which are singletons. The data stem from a study of cytomegalovirus exposure and HLA in healthy donors. Study-level results: In a later analysis, TCR beta V- and J-gene trimming was associated with a missense DCLRE1C variant. Upon later analysis, HLA-associated TCR beta chains proved more clonally expanded than other, equally common chains.

Germline V CDR1 and CDR2: MNHEY, SVGAGI. After removal of 4 bases from V and 5 bases from J, the junction contained 9 bases not matched to a gene. CDR3 length: 16 residues. Sequenced material: PBMCs. The chain uses TRBV6-5 and TRBJ2-7; 12 bases are shared with TRBD2. This receptor was obtained from a human donor in good health. CDR3 protein: CASSSHRLAGVNEQYF. The CDR3 coding sequence is TGTGCCAGCAGTTCCCACCGACTAGCGGGAGTCAACGAGCAGTACTTC.